Reported below is one T cell receptor (beta chain). Its matching antigen is unknown. Isolating PBMCs gave at least 6.5 million of these cells per sample. This entry belongs to a study of blood T cells in healthy people across ages. Study observations and caveats: Among T cells, TCR beta diversity per million cells dropped roughly linearly as age rose.

Germline loops: CDR1 SQVTM, CDR2 ANQGSEA. V dropped 4 bases and J dropped 5 bases, with 17 bases sitting between them. This CDR3 is 14 amino acids long. PCR was performed a second time for about 7 to 11 cycles using a sample-barcoded 5' primer and a J-beta primer mix. Each CDR3 protein gets one entry after TCRdb re-called the 5' RACE reads with MiXCR. The table records about 570,000 distinct CDR3 sequences, about 27% of them present only once. The data were also submitted as part of a second study, on T cells of mothers and their children.

This receptor was identified in a boy aged 2 to 10 in good health. The chain couples TRBV29-1 to TRBJ2-5; perhaps TRBD2 as D (6 bases). Sequencing used blood. CDR3 coding DNA: TGCAGCGTTGTGGGGACCGCGGGGAGGGAGACCCAGTACTTC. Translated: CSVVGTAGRETQYF. The variable domain in full, with the rest retrieved from reference TRBV29-1 and TRBJ2-5, is SAVISQKPSRDICQRGTSLTIQCQVDSQVTMMFWYRQQPGQSLTLIATANQGSEATYESGFVIDKFPISRPNLTFSTLTVSNMSPEDSSIYLCSVVGTAGRETQYFGPGTRLLVL.